This record concerns one T cell receptor beta chain sequence. This record comes from a study of control samples from healthy donors and cancer patients. This CDR3 region has 15 residues. Germline V gene data show CDR1 as SNHLY and CDR2 as FYNNEI. V dropped 3 bases and J dropped 0; count of bases not matched to a gene: 4. TCRdb's copy holds only in-frame clones and misses some; the assay was immunoSEQ multiplex PCR. The sample has 75,000 to 100,000 clones; around 90% are singletons. The receptor comes from a human donor in good health. The donor label of this sample is uncertain. The source material was blood. This chain uses TRBV2 with TRBJ1-2, with 7 bases aligning to TRBD1. The CDR3 nucleotides are TGTGCCAGCAGTGACCGACAGGGACCTAACTATGGCTACACCTTC. Translating gives CASSDRQGPNYGYTF.